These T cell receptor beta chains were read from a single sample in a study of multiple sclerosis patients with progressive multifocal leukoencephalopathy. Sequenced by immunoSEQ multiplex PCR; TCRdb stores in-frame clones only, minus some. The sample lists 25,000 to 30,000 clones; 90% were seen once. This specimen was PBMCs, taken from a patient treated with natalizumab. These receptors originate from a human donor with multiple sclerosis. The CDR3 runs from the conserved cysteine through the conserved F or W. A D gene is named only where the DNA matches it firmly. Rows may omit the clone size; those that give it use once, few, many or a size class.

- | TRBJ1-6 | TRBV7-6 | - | TGTGCCAGCAGCCCCCGTATCAGCTCCTATAATTCACCCCTCCACTTT | CASSPRISSYNSPLHF
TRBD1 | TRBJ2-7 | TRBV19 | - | TGTGCCAGTAGTACCGCGACAGGGAACGACGAGCAGTACTTC | CASSTATGNDEQYF
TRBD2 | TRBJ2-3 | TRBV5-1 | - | TGCGCCAGCAGCTTGGTAGCGGGGCCTCGCACAGATACGCAGTATTTT | CASSLVAGPRTDTQYF
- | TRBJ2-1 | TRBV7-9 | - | TGTGCCAGCAGCCCATTGGGTTACCCAGTTATATCTTCTTACAATGAGCAGTTCTTC | CASSPLGYPVISSYNEQFF
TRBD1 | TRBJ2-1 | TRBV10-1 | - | TGCGCCAGCAGTGAGTGGACAGGGGGCGCCTACAATGAGCAGTTCTTC | CASSEWTGGAYNEQFF
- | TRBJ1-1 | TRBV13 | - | TGTGCCAGCAGCTTACTCAGCGTATTGGGCCCTGAAGCTTTCTTT | CASSLLSVLGPEAFF
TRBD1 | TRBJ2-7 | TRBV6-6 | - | TGTGCCAGCAGTTACCCTGGACAGGGGGCCTACGAGCAGTACTTC | CASSYPGQGAYEQYF
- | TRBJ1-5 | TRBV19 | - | TGTGCCAGTAACGGAGGGGTGGAAATTCAGCCCCAGCATTTT | CASNGGVEIQPQHF
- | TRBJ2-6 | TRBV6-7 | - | TGTGCCAGCAGCATGTCAGGCATCACAGAGTCTGGGGCCAACGTCCTGACTTTC | CASSMSGITESGANVLTF
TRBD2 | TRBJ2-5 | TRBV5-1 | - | TGCGCCAGCAGCTTGGACGGGGGGGCCGGAGAGACCCAGTACTTC | CASSLDGGAGETQYF
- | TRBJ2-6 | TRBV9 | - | TGTGCCAGCAGCCCCTCCCGTTCTGGGGCCAACGTCCTGACTTTC | CASSPSRSGANVLTF
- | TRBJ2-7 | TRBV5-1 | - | TGCGCCAGCAGCTTGAGTCGGACAAGGGAGCAGTACTTC | CASSLSRTREQYF
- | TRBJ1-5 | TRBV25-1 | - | TGTGCCAGCAGTGAAAAGATATCAGTCTGGCGGAGCAATCAGCCCCAGCATTTT | CASSEKISVWRSNQPQHF
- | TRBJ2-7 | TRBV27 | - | TGTGCCAGCAGTCACGGGGCCGACATCCCTTCCTACGAGCAGTACTTC | CASSHGADIPSYEQYF
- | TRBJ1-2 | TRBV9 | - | TGTGCCAGCAGCGCCGCCCCGGGGGATAGCTACACCTTC | CASSAAPGDSYTF
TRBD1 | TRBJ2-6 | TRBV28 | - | TGTGCCAGCAGTCCCGGGACAGACCACTCTGGGGCCAACGTCCTGACTTTC | CASSPGTDHSGANVLTF
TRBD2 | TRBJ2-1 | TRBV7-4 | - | TGTGCCAGCAGCCCAACTAGCGGGGGGGCCGATGAGCAGTTCTTC | CASSPTSGGADEQFF
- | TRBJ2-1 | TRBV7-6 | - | TGTGCCAGCAGCTTAGGTGGCCGCAATGAGCAGTTCTTC | CASSLGGRNEQFF
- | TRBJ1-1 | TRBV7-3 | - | TGTGCCAGCAGCTTACGTCCATTCGTAGGAGACACTGAAGCTTTCTTT | CASSLRPFVGDTEAFF
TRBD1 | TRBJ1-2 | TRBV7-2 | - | TGTGCCAGCAGCCAGGACAGGGGAGGATTCACGGTAATGAAGGGCTACACCTTC | CASSQDRGGFTVMKGYTF
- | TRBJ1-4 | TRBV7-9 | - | TGTGCCAGCAGCTTAGCGAGCGTCAATGAAAAACTGTTTTTT | CASSLASVNEKLFF
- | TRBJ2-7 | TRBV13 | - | TGTGCCAGCGGGCTGGGGTCCGAGCAGTACTTC | CASGLGSEQYF
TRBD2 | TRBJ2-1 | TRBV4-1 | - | TGCGCCAGCAGCCCACCGACTAGCGGGGTCGATGAGCAGTTCTTC | CASSPPTSGVDEQFF
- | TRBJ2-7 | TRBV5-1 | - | TGCGCCAGCAGCCCCGGAGGCGGTAGCGTCTACGAGCAGTACTTC | CASSPGGGSVYEQYF
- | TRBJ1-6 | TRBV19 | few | TGTGCCAGTAGGATGGAGGGAGCTGGCTCCTATAATTCACCCCTCCACTTT | CASRMEGAGSYNSPLHF
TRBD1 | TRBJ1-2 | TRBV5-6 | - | TGTGCCAGCAGCTTGGGGCAGGGGGCGGGCGGCTACACCTTC | CASSLGQGAGGYTF
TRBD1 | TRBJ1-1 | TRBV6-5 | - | TGTGCCAGCAGTTACGGGTTGGAGGGGGCGGCTGAAGCTTTCTTT | CASSYGLEGAAEAFF
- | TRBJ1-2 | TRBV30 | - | TGTGCCTGGAGTGTGGGAGGGGGCTACACCTTC | CAWSVGGGYTF